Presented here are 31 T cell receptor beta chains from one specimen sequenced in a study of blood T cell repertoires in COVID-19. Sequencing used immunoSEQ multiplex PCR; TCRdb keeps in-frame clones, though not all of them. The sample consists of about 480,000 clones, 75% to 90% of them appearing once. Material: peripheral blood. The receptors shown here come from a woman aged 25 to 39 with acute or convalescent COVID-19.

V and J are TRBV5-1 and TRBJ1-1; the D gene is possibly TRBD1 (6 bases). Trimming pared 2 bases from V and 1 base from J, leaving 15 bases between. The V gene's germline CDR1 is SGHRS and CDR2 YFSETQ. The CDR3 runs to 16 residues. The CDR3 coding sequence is TGCGCCAGCAGCTTCTTAACAGGGTCCGGGAACACTGAAGCTTTCTTT. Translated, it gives CASSFLTGSGNTEAFF. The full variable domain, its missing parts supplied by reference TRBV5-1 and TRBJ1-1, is KAGVTQTPRYLIKTRGQQVTLSCSPISGHRSVSWYQQTPGQGLQFLFEYFSETQRNKGNFPGRFSGRQFSNSRSEMNVSTLELGDSALYLCASSFLTGSGNTEAFFGQGTRLTVV.

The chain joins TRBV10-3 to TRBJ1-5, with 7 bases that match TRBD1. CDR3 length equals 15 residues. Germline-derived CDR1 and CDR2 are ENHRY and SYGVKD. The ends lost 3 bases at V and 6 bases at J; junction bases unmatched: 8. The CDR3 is CAISDSGQTGQPQHF. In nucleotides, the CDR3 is TGTGCCATCAGTGACTCGGGACAGACTGGTCAGCCCCAGCATTTT.

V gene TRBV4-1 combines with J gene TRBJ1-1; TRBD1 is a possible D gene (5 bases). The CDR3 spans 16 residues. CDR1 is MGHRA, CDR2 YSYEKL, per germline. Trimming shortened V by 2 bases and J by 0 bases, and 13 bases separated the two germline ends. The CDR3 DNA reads TGCGCCAGCAGCCAATTACCGGGACTCCTGAACACTGAAGCTTTCTTT. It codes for CASSQLPGLLNTEAFF.

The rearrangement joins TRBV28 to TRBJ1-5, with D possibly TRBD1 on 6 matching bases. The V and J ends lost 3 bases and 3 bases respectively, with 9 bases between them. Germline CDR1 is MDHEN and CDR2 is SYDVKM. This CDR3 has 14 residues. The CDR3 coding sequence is TGTGCCAGCAGTTTGCACAGGGACAATCAGCCCCAGCATTTT. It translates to CASSLHRDNQPQHF.

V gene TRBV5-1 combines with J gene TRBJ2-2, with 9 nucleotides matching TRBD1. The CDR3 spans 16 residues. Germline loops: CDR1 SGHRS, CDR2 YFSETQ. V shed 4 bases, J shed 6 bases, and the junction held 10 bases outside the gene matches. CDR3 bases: TGCGCCAGCAGCCCCCGGGACAGGGATAAGTCCGGGGAGCTGTTTTTT. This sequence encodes CASSPRDRDKSGELFF.

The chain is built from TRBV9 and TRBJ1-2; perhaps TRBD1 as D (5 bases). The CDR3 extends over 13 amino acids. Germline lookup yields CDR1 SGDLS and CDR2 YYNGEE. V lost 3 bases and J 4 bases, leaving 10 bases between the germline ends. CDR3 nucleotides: TGTGCCAGCAGCGGAGGCGGGGCCTATGGCTACACCTTC. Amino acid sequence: CASSGGGAYGYTF.

The CDR3 loop is CASSSRQVTYEQYF. CDR3 DNA: TGTGCCAGCAGCAGCAGACAGGTTACCTACGAGCAGTACTTC. The chain has TRBV9 and TRBJ2-7, with D possibly TRBD1 on 6 matching bases. Per germline, CDR1 SGDLS and CDR2 YYNGEE. Trimming shortened V by 4 bases and J by 2 bases, and 13 bases separated the two germline ends. This CDR3 has 14 residues.

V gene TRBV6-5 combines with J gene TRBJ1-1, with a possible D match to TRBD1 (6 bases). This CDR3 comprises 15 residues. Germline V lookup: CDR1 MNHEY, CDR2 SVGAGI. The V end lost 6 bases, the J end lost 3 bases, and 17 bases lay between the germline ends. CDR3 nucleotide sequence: TGTGCCAGCAGAAAGTACAGGGCCCCTCACACTGAAGCTTTCTTT. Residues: CASRKYRAPHTEAFF.

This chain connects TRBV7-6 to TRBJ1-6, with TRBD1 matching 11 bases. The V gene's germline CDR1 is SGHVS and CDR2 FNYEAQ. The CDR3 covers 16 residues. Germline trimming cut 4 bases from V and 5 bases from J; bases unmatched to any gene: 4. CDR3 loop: CASSSGTGGNNSPLHF. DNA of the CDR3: TGTGCCAGCAGCTCAGGGACAGGGGGAAATAATTCACCCCTCCACTTT. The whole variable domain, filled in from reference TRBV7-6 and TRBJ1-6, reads GAGVSQSPRYKVTKRGQDVALRCDPISGHVSLYWYRQALGQGPEFLTYFNYEAQQDKSGLPNDRFSAERPEGSISTLTIQRTEQRDSAMYRCASSSGTGGNNSPLHFGNGTRLTVT.

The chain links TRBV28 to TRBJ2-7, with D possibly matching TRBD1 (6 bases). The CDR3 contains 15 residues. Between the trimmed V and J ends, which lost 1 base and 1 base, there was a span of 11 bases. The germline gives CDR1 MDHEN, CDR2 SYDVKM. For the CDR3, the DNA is TGTGCCAGCAGTTTATTCCGGACAGCTTCCTACGAGCAGTACTTC. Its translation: CASSLFRTASYEQYF.

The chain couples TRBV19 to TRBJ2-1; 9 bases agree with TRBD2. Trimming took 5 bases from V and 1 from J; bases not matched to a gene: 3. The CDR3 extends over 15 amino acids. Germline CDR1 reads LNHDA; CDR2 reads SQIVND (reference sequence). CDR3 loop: CASSPGLASYNEQFF. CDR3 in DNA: TGTGCCAGTAGTCCCGGACTAGCGTCCTACAATGAGCAGTTCTTC. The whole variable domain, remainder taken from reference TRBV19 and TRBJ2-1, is DGGITQSPKYLFRKEGQNVTLSCEQNLNHDAMYWYRQDPGQGLRLIYYSQIVNDFQKGDIAEGYSVSREKKESFPLTVTSAQKNPTAFYLCASSPGLASYNEQFFGPGTRLTVL.

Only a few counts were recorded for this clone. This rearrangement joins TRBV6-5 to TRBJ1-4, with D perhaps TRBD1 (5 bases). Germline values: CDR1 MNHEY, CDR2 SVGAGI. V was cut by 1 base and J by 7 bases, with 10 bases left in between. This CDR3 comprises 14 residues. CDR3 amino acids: CASSYLHTGEKLFF. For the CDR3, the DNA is TGTGCCAGCAGTTACTTGCACACAGGTGAAAAACTGTTTTTT.

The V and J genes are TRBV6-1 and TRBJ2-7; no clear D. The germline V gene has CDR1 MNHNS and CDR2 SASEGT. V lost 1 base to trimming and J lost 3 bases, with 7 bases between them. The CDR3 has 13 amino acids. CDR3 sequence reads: CASSEVSYYEQYF. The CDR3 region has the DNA TGTGCCAGCAGTGAAGTCAGTTACTACGAGCAGTACTTC.

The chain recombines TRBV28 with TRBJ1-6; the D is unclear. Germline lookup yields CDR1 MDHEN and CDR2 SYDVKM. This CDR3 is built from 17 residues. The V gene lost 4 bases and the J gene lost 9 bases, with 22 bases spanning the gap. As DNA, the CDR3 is TGTGCCAGCAGTTCCTTCGAAGCGAGGGAGATGGGTTCACCCCTCCACTTT. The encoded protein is CASSSFEAREMGSPLHF.

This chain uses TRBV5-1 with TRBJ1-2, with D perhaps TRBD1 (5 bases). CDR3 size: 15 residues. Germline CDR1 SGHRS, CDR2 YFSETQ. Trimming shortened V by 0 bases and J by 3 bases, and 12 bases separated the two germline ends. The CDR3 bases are TGCGCCAGCAGCTTGGTGGAGGGGAAATACTATGGCTACACCTTC. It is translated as CASSLVEGKYYGYTF. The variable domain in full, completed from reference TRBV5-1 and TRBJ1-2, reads KAGVTQTPRYLIKTRGQQVTLSCSPISGHRSVSWYQQTPGQGLQFLFEYFSETQRNKGNFPGRFSGRQFSNSRSEMNVSTLELGDSALYLCASSLVEGKYYGYTFGSGTRLTVV.

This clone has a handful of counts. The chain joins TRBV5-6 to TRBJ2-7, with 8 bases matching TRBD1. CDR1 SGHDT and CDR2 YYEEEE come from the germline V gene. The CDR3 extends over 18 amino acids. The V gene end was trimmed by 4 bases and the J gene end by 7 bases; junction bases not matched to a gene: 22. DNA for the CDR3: TGTGCCAGCAGCAGCCTCGCTACCCCTGTACAGGGGGTCGAGGAGCAGTACTTC. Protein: CASSSLATPVQGVEEQYF.

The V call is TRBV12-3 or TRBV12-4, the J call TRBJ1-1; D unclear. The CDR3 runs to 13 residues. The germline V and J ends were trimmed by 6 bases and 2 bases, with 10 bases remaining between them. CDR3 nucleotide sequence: TGTGCCAGCAGAAACACAATAAACACTGAAGCTTTCTTT. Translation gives CASRNTINTEAFF.

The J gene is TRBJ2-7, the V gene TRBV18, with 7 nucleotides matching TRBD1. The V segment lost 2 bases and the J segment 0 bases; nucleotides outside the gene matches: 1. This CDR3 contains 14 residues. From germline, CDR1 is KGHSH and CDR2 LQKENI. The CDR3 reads CASSPGQDSYEQYF. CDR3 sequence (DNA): TGTGCCAGCTCACCAGGACAGGACTCCTACGAGCAGTACTTC.

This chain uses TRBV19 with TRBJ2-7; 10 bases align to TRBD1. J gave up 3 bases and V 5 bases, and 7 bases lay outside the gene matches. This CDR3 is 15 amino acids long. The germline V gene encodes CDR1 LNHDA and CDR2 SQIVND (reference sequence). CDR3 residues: CASSFAGTGVYEQYF. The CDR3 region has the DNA TGTGCCAGTAGTTTTGCCGGGACAGGGGTCTACGAGCAGTACTTC.

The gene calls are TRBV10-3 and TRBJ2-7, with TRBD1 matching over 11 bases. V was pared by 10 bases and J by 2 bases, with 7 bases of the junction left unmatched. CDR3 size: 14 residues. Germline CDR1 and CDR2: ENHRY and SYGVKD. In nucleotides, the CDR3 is TGTGCCAGCACCGGGACAGGGGGGACCTACGAGCAGTACTTC. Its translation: CASTGTGGTYEQYF.

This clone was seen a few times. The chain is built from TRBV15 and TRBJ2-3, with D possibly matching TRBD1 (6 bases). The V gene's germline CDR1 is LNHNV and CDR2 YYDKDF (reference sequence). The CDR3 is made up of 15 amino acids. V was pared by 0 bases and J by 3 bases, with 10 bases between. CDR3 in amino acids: CATSREDSRTDTQYF. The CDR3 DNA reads TGTGCCACCAGCAGAGAGGACAGTAGGACAGATACGCAGTATTTT.

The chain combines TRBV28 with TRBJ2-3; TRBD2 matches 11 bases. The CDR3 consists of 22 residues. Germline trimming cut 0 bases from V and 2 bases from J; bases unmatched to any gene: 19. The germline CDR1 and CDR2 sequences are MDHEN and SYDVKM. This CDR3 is CASSLWLTKPLPTSGDTDTQYF. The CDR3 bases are TGTGCCAGCAGTTTATGGCTAACCAAGCCGCTTCCGACTAGCGGGGACACAGATACGCAGTATTTT.

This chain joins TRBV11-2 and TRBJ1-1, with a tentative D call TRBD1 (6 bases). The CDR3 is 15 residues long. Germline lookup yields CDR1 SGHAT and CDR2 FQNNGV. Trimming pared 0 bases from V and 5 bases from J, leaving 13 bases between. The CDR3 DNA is TGTGCCAGCAGCTTAGATCCAACAGGGTGGACTGAAGCTTTCTTT. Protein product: CASSLDPTGWTEAFF.

The CDR3 region has the DNA TGTGCCAGCAGCGTAGACGCCACTGACAATGAGCAGTTCTTC. Translated: CASSVDATDNEQFF. The V and J genes are TRBV9 and TRBJ2-1; no firm D call. The CDR3 has 14 residues. Germline values: CDR1 SGDLS, CDR2 YYNGEE. V was clipped by 0 bases and J by 5 bases, with 9 bases between them.

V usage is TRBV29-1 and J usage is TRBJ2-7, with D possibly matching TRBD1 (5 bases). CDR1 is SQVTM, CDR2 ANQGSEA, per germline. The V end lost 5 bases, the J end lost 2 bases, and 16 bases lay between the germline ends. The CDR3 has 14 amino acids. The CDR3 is CSVITGQNAYEQYF. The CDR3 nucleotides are TGCAGCGTTATAACAGGTCAAAACGCCTACGAGCAGTACTTC.

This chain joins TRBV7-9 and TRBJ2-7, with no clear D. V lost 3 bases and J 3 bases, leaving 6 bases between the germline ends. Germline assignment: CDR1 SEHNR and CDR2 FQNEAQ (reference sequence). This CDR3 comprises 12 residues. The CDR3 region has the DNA TGTGCCAGCAGCTTTGGCAACTACGAGCAGTACTTC. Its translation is CASSFGNYEQYF.

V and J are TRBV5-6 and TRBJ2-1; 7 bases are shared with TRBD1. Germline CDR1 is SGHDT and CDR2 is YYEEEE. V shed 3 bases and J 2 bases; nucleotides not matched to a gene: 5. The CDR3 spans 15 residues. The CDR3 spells CASSSLQGPYNEQFF. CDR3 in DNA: TGTGCCAGCAGCTCCCTACAGGGGCCCTACAATGAGCAGTTCTTC. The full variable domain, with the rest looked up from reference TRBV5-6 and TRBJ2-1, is DAGVTQSPTHLIKTRGQQVTLRCSPKSGHDTVSWYQQALGQGPQFIFQYYEEEERQRGNFPDRFSGHQFPNYSSELNVNALLLGDSALYLCASSSLQGPYNEQFFGPGTRLTVL.

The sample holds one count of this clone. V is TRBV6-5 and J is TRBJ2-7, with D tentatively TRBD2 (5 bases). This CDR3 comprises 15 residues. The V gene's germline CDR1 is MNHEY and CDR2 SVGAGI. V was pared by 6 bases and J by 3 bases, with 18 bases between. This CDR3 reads CASRMDWSLYYEQYF. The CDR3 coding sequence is TGTGCCAGCAGGATGGACTGGAGCCTATACTACGAGCAGTACTTC.

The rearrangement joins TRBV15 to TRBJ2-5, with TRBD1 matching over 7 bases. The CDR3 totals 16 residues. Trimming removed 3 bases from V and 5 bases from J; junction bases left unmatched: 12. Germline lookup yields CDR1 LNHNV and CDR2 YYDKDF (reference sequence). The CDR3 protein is CATSSRRTGDEETQYF. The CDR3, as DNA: TGTGCCACCAGCAGCCGAAGGACAGGAGATGAGGAGACCCAGTACTTC.

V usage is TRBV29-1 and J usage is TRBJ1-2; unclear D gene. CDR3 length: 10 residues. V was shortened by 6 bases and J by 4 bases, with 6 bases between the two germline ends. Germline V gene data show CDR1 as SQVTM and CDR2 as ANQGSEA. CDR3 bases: TGCAGCGTCGAGTCCTATGGCTACACCTTC. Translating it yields CSVESYGYTF.

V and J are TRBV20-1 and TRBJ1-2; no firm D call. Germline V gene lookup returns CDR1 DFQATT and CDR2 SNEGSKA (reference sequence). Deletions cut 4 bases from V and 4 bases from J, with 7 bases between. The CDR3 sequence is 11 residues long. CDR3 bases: TGCAGTGCTACTAGAGTCTATGGCTACACCTTC. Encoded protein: CSATRVYGYTF.